One T cell receptor (beta chain) is described in this entry. Sequencing was performed with immunoSEQ multiplex PCR; in TCRdb, only in-frame clones are kept and a portion is missing. The data show roughly 5,000 clones, around 97% seen once. V dropped 2 bases and J dropped 1; count of bases not matched to a gene: 11. This CDR3 contains 17 residues. Germline CDR1 and CDR2: GTSNPN and SVGIG (reference sequence). This sample was taken from a study of naive CD8 T cells in extremely preterm neonates. Without labor or membrane rupture, elective cesareans at about 35-43 weeks supplied term cord blood. This chain uses TRBV30 with TRBJ2-1; 7 bases map to TRBD2. This TCR was recovered from a newborn in good health. The sequencing sample was made of naive CD8+ T cells from cord blood. This chain's CDR3 is CAWSWSAGPISYNEQFF. The CDR3 DNA is TGTGCCTGGAGTTGGTCAGCGGGGCCCATTTCCTACAATGAGCAGTTCTTC.